This T cell receptor beta chain appears in the sequencing data of a study of shared clonotypes between healthy human individuals. A note on this clone: Its antigen remains unidentified.

Whole-study findings and limits: An effect of sequencing depth on clonotype sharing among donors was expected. Generally, estimated richness proved larger in naive subsets than it did in memory subsets. The four-donor shared clonotypes exceeded non-shared clonotypes in generation probability, with non-shared ones scoring lower.

This CDR3 has 15 residues. The trim removed 0 bases at V and 5 bases at J, leaving 5 bases unmatched. CDR1 and CDR2 (germline): MNHEY, SVGAGI. Original methodology: Owing to the provision of junction-only sequences devoid of quality scores by immunoSEQ, filtering differed. Measured with immunoSEQ multiplex PCR; TCRdb has only the in-frame clones, and not every one. V and J calls and clone size come straight from that table; D and trimming were deduced from the DNA. The sample holds some 2,000,000 clones; approximately 94% are singletons and the top ten take about 1.1%. Naive CD8 cells lacked CD45RO, underwent positive selection for CCR7 and left out terminally differentiated effector memory CD45RA+ cells.

The J gene is TRBJ2-7, the V gene TRBV6-5; 9 bases match TRBD1. The TCR originated in a man aged 18 to 29 in good health. Sequencing was carried out using naive CD8+ T cells sorted from blood. In DNA form, the CDR3 reads TGTGCCAGCAGTTACTCTGGGACAGGGAGCAACGAGCAGTACTTC. This encodes CASSYSGTGSNEQYF.